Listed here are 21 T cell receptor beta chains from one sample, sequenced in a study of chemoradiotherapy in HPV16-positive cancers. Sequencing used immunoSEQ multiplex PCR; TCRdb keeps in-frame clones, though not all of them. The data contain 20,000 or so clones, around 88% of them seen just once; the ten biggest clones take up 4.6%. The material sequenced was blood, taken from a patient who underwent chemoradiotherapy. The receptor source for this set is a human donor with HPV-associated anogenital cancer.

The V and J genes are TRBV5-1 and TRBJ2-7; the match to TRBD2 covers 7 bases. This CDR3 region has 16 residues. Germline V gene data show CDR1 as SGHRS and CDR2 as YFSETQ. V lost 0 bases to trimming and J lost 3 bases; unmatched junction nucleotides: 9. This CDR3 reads CASSLGGGNGNYEQYF. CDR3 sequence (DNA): TGCGCCAGCAGCTTGGGGGGAGGGAACGGGAACTACGAGCAGTACTTC. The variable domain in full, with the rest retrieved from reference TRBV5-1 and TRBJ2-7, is KAGVTQTPRYLIKTRGQQVTLSCSPISGHRSVSWYQQTPGQGLQFLFEYFSETQRNKGNFPGRFSGRQFSNSRSEMNVSTLELGDSALYLCASSLGGGNGNYEQYFGPGTRLTVT.

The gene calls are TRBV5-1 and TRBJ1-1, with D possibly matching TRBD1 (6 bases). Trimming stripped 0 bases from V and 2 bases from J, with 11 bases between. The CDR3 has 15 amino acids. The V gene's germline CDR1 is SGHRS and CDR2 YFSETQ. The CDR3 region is CASSLDPDRNTEAFF. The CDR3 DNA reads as TGCGCCAGCAGCTTGGATCCGGACAGAAACACTGAAGCTTTCTTT.

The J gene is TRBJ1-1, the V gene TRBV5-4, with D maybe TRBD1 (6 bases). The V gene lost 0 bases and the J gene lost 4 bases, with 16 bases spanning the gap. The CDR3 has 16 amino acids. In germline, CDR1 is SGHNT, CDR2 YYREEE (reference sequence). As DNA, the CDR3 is TGTGCCAGCAGCTTGGAGTATCTGCGAGGGGGCACTGAAGCTTTCTTT. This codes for CASSLEYLRGGTEAFF.

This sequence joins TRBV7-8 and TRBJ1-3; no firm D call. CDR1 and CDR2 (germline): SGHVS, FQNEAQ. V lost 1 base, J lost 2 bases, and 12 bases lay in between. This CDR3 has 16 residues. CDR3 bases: TGTGCCAGCAGCTTAGGCAGCGCCATGGCTGGAAACACCATATATTTT. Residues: CASSLGSAMAGNTIYF. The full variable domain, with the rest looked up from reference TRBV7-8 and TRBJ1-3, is GAGVSQSPRYKVAKRGQDVALRCDPISGHVSLFWYQQALGQGPEFLTYFQNEAQLDKSGLPSDRFFAERPEGSVSTLKIQRTQQEDSAVYLCASSLGSAMAGNTIYFGEGSWLTVV.

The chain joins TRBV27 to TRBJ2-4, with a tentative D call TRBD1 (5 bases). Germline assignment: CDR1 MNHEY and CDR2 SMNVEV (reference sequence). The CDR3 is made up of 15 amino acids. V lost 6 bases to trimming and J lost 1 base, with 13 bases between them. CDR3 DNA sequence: TGTGCCAGCAGGCTACAGGCGTCGGCCAAAAACATTCAGTACTTC. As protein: CASRLQASAKNIQYF.

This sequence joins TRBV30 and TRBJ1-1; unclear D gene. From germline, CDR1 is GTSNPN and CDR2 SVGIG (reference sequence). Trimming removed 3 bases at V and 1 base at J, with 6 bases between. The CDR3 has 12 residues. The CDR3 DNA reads TGTGCCTGGAGGATAGGGAACACTGAAGCTTTCTTT. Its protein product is CAWRIGNTEAFF.

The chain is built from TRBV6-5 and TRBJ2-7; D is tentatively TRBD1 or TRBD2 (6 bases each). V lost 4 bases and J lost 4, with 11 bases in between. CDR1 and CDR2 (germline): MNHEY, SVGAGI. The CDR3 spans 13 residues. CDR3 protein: CASSSPGAYEQYF. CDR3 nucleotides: TGTGCCAGCAGTTCCCCGGGGGCTTACGAGCAGTACTTC.

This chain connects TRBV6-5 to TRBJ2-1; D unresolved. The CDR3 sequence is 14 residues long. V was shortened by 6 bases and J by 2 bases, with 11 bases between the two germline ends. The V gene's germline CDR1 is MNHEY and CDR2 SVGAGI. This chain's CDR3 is CASSRSSPYNEQFF. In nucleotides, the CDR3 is TGTGCCAGCAGCAGGAGCTCCCCCTACAATGAGCAGTTCTTC.

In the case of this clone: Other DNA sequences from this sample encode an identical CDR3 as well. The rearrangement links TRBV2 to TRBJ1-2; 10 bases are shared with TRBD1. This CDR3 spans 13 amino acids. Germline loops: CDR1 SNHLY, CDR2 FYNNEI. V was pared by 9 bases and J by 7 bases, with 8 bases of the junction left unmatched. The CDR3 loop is CASVRQGAGGYTF. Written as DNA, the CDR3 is TGTGCCAGTGTGCGACAGGGGGCTGGTGGCTACACCTTC.

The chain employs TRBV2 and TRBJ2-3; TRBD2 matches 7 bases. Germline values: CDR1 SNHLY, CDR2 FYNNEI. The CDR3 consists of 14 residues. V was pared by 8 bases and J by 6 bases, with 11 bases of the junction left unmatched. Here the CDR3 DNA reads TGTGCCAGCGAACTAGCGTACGCTTCGGATACGCAGTATTTT. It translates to CASELAYASDTQYF.

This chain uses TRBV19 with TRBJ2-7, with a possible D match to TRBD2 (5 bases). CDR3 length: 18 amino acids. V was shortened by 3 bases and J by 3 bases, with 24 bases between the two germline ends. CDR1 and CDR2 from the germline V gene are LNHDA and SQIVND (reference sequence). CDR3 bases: TGTGCCAGTAGTATGAGGGCTAGCCCCACAACATTTCTCTACGAGCAGTACTTC. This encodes CASSMRASPTTFLYEQYF.

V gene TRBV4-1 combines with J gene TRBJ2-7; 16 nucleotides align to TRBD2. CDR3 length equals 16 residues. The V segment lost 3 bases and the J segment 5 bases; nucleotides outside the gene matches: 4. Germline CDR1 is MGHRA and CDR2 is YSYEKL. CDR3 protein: CASSHFGTSGRDEQYF. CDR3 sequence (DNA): TGCGCCAGCAGCCATTTCGGGACTAGCGGGAGGGACGAGCAGTACTTC.

The CDR3 DNA reads TGTGCCAGCAGCGAATCCGATACGCAGTATTTT. Translated: CASSESDTQYF. This chain links TRBV5-6 with TRBJ2-3; D not certain. Germline V lookup: CDR1 SGHDT, CDR2 YYEEEE. The CDR3 length is 11 residues. V shed 4 bases and J shed 6 bases, with 6 bases lying between them.

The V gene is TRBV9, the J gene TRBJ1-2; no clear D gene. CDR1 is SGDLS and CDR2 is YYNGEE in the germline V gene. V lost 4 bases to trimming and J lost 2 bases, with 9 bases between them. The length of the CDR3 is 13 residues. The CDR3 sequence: CASSLDENYGYTF. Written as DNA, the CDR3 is TGTGCCAGCAGCCTAGACGAAAACTATGGCTACACCTTC.

The CDR3 here is CASSLDPRTEAFF. In nucleotides, the CDR3 is TGTGCCAGCAGTTTAGACCCCCGCACTGAAGCTTTCTTT. This chain joins TRBV6-5 and TRBJ1-1, with D unresolved. This CDR3 is 13 amino acids long. Germline CDR1 is MNHEY and CDR2 is SVGAGI. V lost 4 bases to trimming and J lost 4 bases, with 10 bases between them.

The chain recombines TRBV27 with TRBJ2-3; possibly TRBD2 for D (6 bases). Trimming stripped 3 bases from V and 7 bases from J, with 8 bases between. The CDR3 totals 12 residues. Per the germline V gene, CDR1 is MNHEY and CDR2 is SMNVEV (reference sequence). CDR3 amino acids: CASSLEGNTQYF. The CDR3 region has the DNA TGTGCCAGCAGTTTGGAGGGGAATACGCAGTATTTT.

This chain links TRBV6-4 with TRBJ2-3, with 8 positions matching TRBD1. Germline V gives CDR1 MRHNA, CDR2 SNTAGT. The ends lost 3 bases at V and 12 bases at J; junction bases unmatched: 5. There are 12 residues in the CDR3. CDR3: CASSEQGQVQYF. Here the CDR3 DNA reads TGTGCCAGCAGTGAGCAGGGACAGGTTCAGTATTTT.

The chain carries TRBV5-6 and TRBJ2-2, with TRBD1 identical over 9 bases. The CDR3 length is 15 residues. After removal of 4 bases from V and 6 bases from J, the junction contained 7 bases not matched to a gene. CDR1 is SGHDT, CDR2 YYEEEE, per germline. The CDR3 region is CASSVGTGRAGELFF. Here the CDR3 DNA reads TGTGCCAGCAGCGTCGGGACAGGGAGGGCCGGGGAGCTGTTTTTT.

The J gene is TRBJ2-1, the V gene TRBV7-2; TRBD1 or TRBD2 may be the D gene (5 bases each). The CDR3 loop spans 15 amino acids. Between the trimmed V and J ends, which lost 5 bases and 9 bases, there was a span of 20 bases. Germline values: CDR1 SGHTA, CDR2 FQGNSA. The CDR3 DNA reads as TGTGCCAGCAGCGGCACCTCGGGACCACTCAGTGAGCAGTTCTTC. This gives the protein CASSGTSGPLSEQFF. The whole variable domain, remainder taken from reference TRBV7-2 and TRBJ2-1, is GAGVSQSPSNKVTEKGKDVELRCDPISGHTALYWYRQSLGQGLEFLIYFQGNSAPDKSGLPSDRFSAERTGGSVSTLTIQRTQQEDSAVYLCASSGTSGPLSEQFFGPGTRLTVL.

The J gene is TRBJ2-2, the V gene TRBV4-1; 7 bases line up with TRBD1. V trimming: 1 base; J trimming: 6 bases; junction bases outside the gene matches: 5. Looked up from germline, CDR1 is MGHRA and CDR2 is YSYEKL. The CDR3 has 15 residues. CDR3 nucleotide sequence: TGCGCCAGCAGCCAAGGTGACAGGGACGCCGGGGAGCTGTTTTTT. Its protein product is CASSQGDRDAGELFF.

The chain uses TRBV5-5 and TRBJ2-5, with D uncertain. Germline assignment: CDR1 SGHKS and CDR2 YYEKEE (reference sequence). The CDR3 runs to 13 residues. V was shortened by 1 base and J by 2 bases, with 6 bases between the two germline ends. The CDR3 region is CASSLRSQETQYF. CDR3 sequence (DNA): TGTGCCAGCAGCTTGAGGTCGCAAGAGACCCAGTACTTC.